This T cell receptor beta chain was recovered during a study of tumor and adjacent non-tumor tissue in lung cancer (dated by TCRdb to between 2017 and 2018). Study-level background: Patients with adenocarcinoma (approximately 12), squamous cell carcinoma (2) and small cell lung cancer (1) were included in the cohort. The 15 enrolled patients, of whom some ten were men and 5 were women, were aged about 30 to 80 years and were diagnosed with TNM stage I to III disease. A total of some 130,000,000 productive TCRbeta reads were generated by sequencing, corresponding to an average of about 4.2 million reads per sample. The study compared bulk TCRbeta repertoires between lung tumor tissue and matched distant non-tumor lung tissue from more than twelve lung cancer patients. A few dozen paired specimens, one tumor and one normal lung sample per patient, were profiled by TCRbeta CDR3 sequencing.

RNA was isolated from bulk unsorted tissue, and RNA quality was assessed with a NanoDrop ND-1000 and an Agilent 2100. Distant non-tumor tissue taken more than 3 cm from the tumor edge was used as the normal lung sample. Donors were newly diagnosed lung cancer patients admitted for thoracic surgery in China between August and November 2014, without prior chemotherapy. The study excluded patients who had received radiotherapy or chemotherapy before or who had another cancer at the same time. Pieces of surgical tissue measuring about 1-2.1 cm3 were kept in RNAlater solution and held at -80 degrees C until needed. As for this clonotype: This receptor's antigen is unknown. The CDR3 end shows no conserved phenylalanine or tryptophan, and so a read error is likely.

Inclusive of both ends, the CDR3 amounts to 16 amino acids. Just CDR3 DNA is preserved here, 48 bases in frame from base 1. CDR1 and CDR2 (LGHNA, YNFKEQ) derive from the germline V gene. Library prep was done by multiplex PCR. Sequenced using an Illumina HiSeq 2500. TCRbeta libraries were constructed through three rounds of nested PCR with primers (Table S4) according to protocols modified from ARM-PCR. Before sequencing, PCR products of 200-500 bp were cut from the gel and purified using the QIAquick gel extraction kit. The published analysis was carried out like this. Reads were cleaned using Trimmomatic, were merged into complete CDR3 sequences using FLASH, and were assigned to V(D)J germline segments using MiTCR. Clonal diversity was computed as the inverse Simpson's index with VDJtools. A read counted as productive if the sequence was in-frame and lacked a premature stop codon. Clones were called with MiXCR by TCRdb after fastp trimmed the public reads at Q25, and only in-frame beta chains were retained. Each entry merges the rows of one CDR3 protein and shows their most common DNA and genes. TCRdb assigned the V and J calls; the authors' analysis was not used. The sample records 75,000 to 95,000 distinct CDR3 sequences, about 77% of which are singletons. The top ten hold 21% of the sample.

Study-level results and caveats: In normal lung, the top 100 clones accounted for a significantly larger cumulative share of the repertoire than in tumor tissue. Because peripheral blood was not sequenced, the blood TCRbeta repertoires of the lung cancer patients in the study went unexamined. The sequencing platform is not named in the methods, and unique molecular identifiers are not mentioned. TCR diversity (inverse Simpson) was significantly higher in tumor than in normal lung tissue (roughly 430 vs 170, P = 0.0075, Mann-Whitney U test). With only around 15 patients in the cohort, the authors noted that larger samples and more detailed clinical data are needed. Younger patients had significantly higher TCR diversity, and higher tumor TCR diversity was associated with shorter overall and disease-free survival.

The receptor was isolated from a woman aged 45-60 years with non-small cell lung cancer. Sequencing was done on a sample of distant non-tumor lung tissue. The receptor chain draws on TRBV4-2 and TRBJ2-2, with TRBD2 identical over 8 junction bases. This receptor carries the CDR3 CASSFSGTRNSGELFS. The DNA is TGTGCCAGCAGCTTCTCCGGGACTAGAAACAGCGGGGAGCTGTTTTCT.